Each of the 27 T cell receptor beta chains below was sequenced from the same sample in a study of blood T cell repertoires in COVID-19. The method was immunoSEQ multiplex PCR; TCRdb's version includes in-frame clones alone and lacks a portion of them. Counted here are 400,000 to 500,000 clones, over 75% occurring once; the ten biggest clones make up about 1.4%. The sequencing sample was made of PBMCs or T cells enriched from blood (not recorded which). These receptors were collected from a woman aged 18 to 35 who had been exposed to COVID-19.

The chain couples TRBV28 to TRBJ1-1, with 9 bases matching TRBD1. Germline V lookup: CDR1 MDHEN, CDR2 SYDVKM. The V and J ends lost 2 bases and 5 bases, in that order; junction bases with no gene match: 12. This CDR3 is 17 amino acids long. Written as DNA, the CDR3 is TGTGCCAGCAGTTTACTGGGACAGGGTGTGTTGAGGACTGAAGCTTTCTTT. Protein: CASSLLGQGVLRTEAFF.

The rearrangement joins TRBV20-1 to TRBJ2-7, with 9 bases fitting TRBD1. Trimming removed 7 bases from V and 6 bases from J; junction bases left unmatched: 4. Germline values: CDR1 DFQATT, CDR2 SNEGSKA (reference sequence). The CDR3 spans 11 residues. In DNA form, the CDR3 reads TGCAGTGGTAGGACAGGGGTCGAGCAGTACTTC. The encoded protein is CSGRTGVEQYF.

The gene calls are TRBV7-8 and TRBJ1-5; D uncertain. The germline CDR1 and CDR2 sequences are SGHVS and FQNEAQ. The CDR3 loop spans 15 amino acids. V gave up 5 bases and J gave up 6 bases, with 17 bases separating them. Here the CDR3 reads CASSPTVGRSQPQHF. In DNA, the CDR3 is TGTGCCAGCAGCCCTACAGTTGGGAGAAGTCAGCCCCAGCATTTT.

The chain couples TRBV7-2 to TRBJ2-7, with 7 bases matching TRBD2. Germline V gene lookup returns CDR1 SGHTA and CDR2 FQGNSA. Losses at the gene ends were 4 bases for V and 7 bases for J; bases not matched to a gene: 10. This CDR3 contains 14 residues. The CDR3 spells CASSSSGKQGEQYF. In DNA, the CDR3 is TGTGCCAGCAGCTCCAGCGGGAAGCAGGGAGAGCAGTACTTC.

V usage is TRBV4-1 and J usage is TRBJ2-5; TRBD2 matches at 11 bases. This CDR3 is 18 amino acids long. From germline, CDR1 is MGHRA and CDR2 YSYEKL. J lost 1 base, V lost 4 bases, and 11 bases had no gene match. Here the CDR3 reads CASSLTYPSGGTQETQYF. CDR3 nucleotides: TGCGCCAGCAGCCTTACATATCCTAGCGGGGGGACCCAAGAGACCCAGTACTTC.

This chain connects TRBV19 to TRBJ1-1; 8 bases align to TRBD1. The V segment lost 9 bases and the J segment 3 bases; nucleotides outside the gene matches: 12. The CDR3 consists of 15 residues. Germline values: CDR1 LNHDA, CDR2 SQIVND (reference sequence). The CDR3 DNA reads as TGTGCCAGCCGAGGGACAGGTAACGGGGACACTGAAGCTTTCTTT. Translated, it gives CASRGTGNGDTEAFF.

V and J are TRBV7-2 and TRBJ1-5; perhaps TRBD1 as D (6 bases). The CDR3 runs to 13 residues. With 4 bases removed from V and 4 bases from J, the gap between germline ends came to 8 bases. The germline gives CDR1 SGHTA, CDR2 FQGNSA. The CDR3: CASSWTENQPQHF. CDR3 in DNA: TGTGCCAGCAGCTGGACAGAAAATCAGCCCCAGCATTTT.

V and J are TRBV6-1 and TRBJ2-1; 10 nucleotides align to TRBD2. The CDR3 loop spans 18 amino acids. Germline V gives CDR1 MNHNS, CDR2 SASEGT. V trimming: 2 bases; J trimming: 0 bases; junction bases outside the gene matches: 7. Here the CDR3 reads CASSEFRAGGPSYNEQFF. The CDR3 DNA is TGTGCCAGCAGTGAATTCCGAGCGGGAGGGCCCTCCTACAATGAGCAGTTCTTC.

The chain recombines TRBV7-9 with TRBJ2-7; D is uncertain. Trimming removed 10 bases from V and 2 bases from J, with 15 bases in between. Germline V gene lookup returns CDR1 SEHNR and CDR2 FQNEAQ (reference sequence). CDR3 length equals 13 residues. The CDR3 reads CATLGVTTYEQYF. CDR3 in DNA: TGTGCCACCCTTGGTGTCACAACCTACGAGCAGTACTTC.

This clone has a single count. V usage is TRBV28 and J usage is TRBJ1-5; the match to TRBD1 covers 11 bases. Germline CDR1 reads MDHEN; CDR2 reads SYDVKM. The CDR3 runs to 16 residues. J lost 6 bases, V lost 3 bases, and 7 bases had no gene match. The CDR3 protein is CASSLLWTGGRQPQHF. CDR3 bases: TGTGCCAGCAGTTTGTTGTGGACAGGGGGCCGTCAGCCCCAGCATTTT.

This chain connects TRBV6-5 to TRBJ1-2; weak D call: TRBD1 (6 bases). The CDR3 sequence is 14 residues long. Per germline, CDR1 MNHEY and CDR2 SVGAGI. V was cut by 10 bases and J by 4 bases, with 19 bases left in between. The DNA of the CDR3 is TGTGCCACCAGCCGGTTGGGGGGGGCCTATGGCTACACCTTC. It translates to CATSRLGGAYGYTF.

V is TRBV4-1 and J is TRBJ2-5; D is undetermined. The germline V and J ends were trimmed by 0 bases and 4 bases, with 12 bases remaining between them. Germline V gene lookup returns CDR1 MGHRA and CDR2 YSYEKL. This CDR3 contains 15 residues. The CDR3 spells CASSQDPAWRETQYF. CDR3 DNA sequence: TGCGCCAGCAGCCAAGATCCGGCCTGGAGAGAGACCCAGTACTTC.

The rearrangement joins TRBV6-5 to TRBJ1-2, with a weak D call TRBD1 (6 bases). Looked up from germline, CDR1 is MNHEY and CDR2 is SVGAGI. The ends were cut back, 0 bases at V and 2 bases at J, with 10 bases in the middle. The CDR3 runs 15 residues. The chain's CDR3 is CASSYSPTGNYGYTF. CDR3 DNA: TGTGCCAGCAGTTACTCCCCGACAGGAAACTATGGCTACACCTTC.

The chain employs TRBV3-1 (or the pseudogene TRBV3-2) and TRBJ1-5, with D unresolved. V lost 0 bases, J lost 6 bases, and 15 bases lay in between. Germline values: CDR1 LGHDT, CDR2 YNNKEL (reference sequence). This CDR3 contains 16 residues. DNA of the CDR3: TGTGCCAGCAGCCAAGATCGGGCAGGAGGTGGTCAGCCCCAGCATTTT. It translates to CASSQDRAGGGQPQHF.

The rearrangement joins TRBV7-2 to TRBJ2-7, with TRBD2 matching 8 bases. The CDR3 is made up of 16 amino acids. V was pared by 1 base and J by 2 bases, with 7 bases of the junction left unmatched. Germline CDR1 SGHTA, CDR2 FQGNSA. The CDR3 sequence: CASSLGAAREAYEQYF. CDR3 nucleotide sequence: TGTGCCAGCAGCTTAGGGGCGGCGCGGGAGGCCTACGAGCAGTACTTC.

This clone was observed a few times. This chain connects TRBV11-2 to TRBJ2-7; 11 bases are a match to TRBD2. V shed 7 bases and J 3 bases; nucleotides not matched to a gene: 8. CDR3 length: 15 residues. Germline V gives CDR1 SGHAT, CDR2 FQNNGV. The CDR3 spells CASTWTSGQLYEQYF. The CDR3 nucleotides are TGTGCCAGCACCTGGACTAGCGGGCAACTCTACGAGCAGTACTTC.

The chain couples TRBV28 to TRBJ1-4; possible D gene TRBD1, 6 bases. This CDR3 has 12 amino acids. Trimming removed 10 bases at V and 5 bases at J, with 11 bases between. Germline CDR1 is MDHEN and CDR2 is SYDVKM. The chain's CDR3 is CATRTENEKLFF. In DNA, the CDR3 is TGTGCCACCAGGACAGAGAATGAAAAACTGTTTTTT.

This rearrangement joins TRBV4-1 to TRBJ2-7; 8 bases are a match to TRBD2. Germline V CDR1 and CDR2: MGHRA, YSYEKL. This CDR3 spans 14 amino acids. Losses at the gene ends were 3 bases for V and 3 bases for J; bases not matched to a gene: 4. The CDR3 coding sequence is TGCGCCAGCAGCCACCCCGGGAGGGACTACGAGCAGTACTTC. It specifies CASSHPGRDYEQYF.

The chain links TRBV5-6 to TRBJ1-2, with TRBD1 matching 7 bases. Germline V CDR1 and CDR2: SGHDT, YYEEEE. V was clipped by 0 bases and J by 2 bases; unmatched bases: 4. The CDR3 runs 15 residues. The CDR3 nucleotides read TGTGCCAGCAGCTTGGGGACAGGACTCAACTATGGCTACACCTTC. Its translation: CASSLGTGLNYGYTF.

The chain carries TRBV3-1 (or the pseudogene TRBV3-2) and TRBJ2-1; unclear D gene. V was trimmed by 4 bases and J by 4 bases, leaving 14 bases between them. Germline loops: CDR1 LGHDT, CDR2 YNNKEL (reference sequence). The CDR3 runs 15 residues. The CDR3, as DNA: TGTGCCAGCAGCCTGCGACAAGATTTTTACAATGAGCAGTTCTTC. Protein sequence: CASSLRQDFYNEQFF.

Written as DNA, the CDR3 is TGTGCCTGGAGTACCCGCTGGGGGCGGGAGGGGGTAAATGAGCAGTTCTTC. The encoded protein is CAWSTRWGREGVNEQFF. The rearrangement uses TRBV30 and TRBJ2-1; 9 positions agree with TRBD2. Germline values: CDR1 GTSNPN, CDR2 SVGIG (reference sequence). The length of the CDR3 is 17 residues. Unmatched junction bases numbered 15, after V lost 2 bases and J lost 7 bases.

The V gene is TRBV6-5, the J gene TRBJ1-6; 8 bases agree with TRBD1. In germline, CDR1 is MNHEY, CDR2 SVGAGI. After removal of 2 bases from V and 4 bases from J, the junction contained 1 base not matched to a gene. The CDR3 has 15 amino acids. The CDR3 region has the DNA TGTGCCAGCAGTTACGGGACAGGATATAATTCACCCCTCCACTTT. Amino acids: CASSYGTGYNSPLHF.

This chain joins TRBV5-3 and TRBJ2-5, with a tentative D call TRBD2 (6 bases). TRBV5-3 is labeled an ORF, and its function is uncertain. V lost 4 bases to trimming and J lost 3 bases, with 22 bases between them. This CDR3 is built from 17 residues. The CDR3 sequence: CARSVGGVIKLEETQYF. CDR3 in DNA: TGTGCCAGAAGCGTCGGAGGGGTAATCAAGCTCGAAGAGACCCAGTACTTC.

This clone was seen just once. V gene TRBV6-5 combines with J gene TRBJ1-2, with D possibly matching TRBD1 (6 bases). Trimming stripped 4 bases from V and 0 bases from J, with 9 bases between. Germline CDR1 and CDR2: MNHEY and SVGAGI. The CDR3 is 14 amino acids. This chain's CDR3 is CASSLDSTNYGYTF. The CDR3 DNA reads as TGTGCCAGCAGTTTGGACAGTACTAACTATGGCTACACCTTC.

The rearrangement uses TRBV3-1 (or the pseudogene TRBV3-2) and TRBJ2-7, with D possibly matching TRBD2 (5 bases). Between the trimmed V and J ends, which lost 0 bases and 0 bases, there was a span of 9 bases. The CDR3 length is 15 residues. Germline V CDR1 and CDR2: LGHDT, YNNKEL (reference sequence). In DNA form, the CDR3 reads TGTGCCAGCAGCCAAGAGCGGCGGGCCTCCTACGAGCAGTACTTC. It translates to CASSQERRASYEQYF.

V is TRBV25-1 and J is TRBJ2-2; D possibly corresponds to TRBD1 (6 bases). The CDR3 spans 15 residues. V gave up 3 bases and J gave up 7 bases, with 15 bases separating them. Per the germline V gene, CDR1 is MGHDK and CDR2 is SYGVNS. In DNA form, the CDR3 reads TGTGCCAGCAGTGATGGGACATGGTTGGGCGGGGAGCTGTTTTTT. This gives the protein CASSDGTWLGGELFF.

As DNA, the CDR3 is TGTGCCAGCAGCGCCTCCACCGACACCGAAAGCTCCTACGAGCAGTACTTC. It codes for CASSASTDTESSYEQYF. The chain carries TRBV13 and TRBJ2-7; no clear D. With 5 bases removed from V and 0 bases from J, the gap between germline ends came to 20 bases. Germline CDR1 PRHDT, CDR2 FYEKMQ (reference sequence). The CDR3 extends over 17 amino acids. The entire variable domain, with the rest obtained from reference TRBV13 and TRBJ2-7, is as follows: AAGVIQSPRHLIKEKRETATLKCYPIPRHDTVYWYQQGPGQDPQFLISFYEKMQSDKGSIPDRFSAQQFSDYHSELNMSSLELGDSALYFCASSASTDTESSYEQYFGPGTRLTVT.